The rows below give T cell receptor beta chains drawn from one sample of a study of blood T cell repertoires in COVID-19. This table comes from immunoSEQ multiplex PCR, and its TCRdb copy is limited to in-frame clones, with some not included. Seen here are hundreds of thousands of clones, about 85% observed once, and the top ten hold 13%. Sequencing was done on a sample of peripheral blood. All receptors derive from a human donor in a cohort sampled during active COVID-19. The CDR3 runs from the conserved cysteine through the conserved F or W. Each record gives: clone size, D gene, V gene, J gene, CDR3 length, CDR3 DNA, CDR3 protein. D genes are given only for firm matches. Some rows have no size entry. The others give once, few or many, or a class for an expanded clone.

clone size: -
D gene: -
V gene: TRBV7-2
J gene: TRBJ1-5
CDR3 length: 15
CDR3 DNA: TGTGCCAGCAGCCCGTCGGGGTCGGGAAGTCAGCCCCAGCATTTT
CDR3 protein: CASSPSGSGSQPQHF

clone size: once
D gene: -
V gene: TRBV28
J gene: TRBJ2-3
CDR3 length: 11
CDR3 DNA: TGTGCCAGCAGTTTGCGGGGTACGCAGTATTTT
CDR3 protein: CASSLRGTQYF

clone size: -
D gene: -
V gene: TRBV5-1
J gene: TRBJ2-2
CDR3 length: 14
CDR3 DNA: TGCGCCAGCAGTGGGGGCCAGATCACCGGGGAGCTGTTTTTT
CDR3 protein: CASSGGQITGELFF

clone size: -
D gene: TRBD2
V gene: TRBV5-4
J gene: TRBJ2-1
CDR3 length: 15
CDR3 DNA: TGTGCCAGCAGCTTCGGGGGGGTAAGCGACAATGAGCAGTTCTTC
CDR3 protein: CASSFGGVSDNEQFF

clone size: -
D gene: TRBD2
V gene: TRBV5-1
J gene: TRBJ2-2
CDR3 length: 14
CDR3 DNA: TGCGCCAGCAGTTACGGGGGGAGAACCGGGGAGCTGTTTTTT
CDR3 protein: CASSYGGRTGELFF

clone size: -
D gene: TRBD1
V gene: TRBV11-2
J gene: TRBJ2-2
CDR3 length: 15
CDR3 DNA: TGTGCCAGCAGCACCAGGACAGGGGGCAACGGGGAGCTGTTTTTT
CDR3 protein: CASSTRTGGNGELFF

clone size: few
D gene: -
V gene: TRBV30
J gene: TRBJ2-7
CDR3 length: 16
CDR3 DNA: TGTGCCTGGCGGCAGGTTGGTCGGCCGAGCTCCTACGAGCAGTACTTC
CDR3 protein: CAWRQVGRPSSYEQYF

clone size: -
D gene: TRBD1
V gene: TRBV5-5
J gene: TRBJ1-2
CDR3 length: 15
CDR3 DNA: TGTGCCAGCAGCCCGAGGACAGGGTTTCACTATGGCTACACCTTC
CDR3 protein: CASSPRTGFHYGYTF

clone size: -
D gene: -
V gene: TRBV5-3
J gene: TRBJ2-3
CDR3 length: 18
CDR3 DNA: TGTGCCAGAAGCTTAACAACCGGGACACATCCGAGCACAGATACGCAGTATTTT
CDR3 protein: CARSLTTGTHPSTDTQYF

clone size: -
D gene: TRBD2
V gene: TRBV5-1
J gene: TRBJ2-1
CDR3 length: 14
CDR3 DNA: TGCGCCAGCAGCTTGAGCGGGAGGGCCAATGAGCAGTTCTTC
CDR3 protein: CASSLSGRANEQFF

clone size: -
D gene: -
V gene: TRBV5-1
J gene: TRBJ2-7
CDR3 length: 13
CDR3 DNA: TGCGCCAGCAGCTTGGCGAGCTCCTACGAGCAGTACTTC
CDR3 protein: CASSLASSYEQYF

clone size: -
D gene: -
V gene: TRBV7-2
J gene: TRBJ1-3
CDR3 length: 15
CDR3 DNA: TGTGCCAGCAGCTTGATGAGTCTCTCTGGAAACACCATATATTTT
CDR3 protein: CASSLMSLSGNTIYF

clone size: -
D gene: TRBD2
V gene: TRBV5-3
J gene: TRBJ2-7
CDR3 length: 20
CDR3 DNA: TGTGCCAGAAGCACGAGAATACTAATGGGAAACGGGAGGTTTACCTACGAGCAGTACTTC
CDR3 protein: CARSTRILMGNGRFTYEQYF

clone size: -
D gene: -
V gene: TRBV14
J gene: TRBJ1-3
CDR3 length: 15
CDR3 DNA: TGTGCCAGCAGCCAAGACCCGGGTTTTGGAAACACCATATATTTT
CDR3 protein: CASSQDPGFGNTIYF

clone size: -
D gene: -
V gene: TRBV10-1
J gene: TRBJ1-5
CDR3 length: 19
CDR3 DNA: TGCGCCAGCAGTGAGCGGCCGACAGGACGAGTTGGGAGCAATCAGCCCCAGCATTTT
CDR3 protein: CASSERPTGRVGSNQPQHF

clone size: -
D gene: -
V gene: TRBV3-1/TRBV3-2
J gene: TRBJ1-3
CDR3 length: 12
CDR3 DNA: TGTGCCAGCAGCCAGGCTTCGAACACCATATATTTT
CDR3 protein: CASSQASNTIYF

clone size: -
D gene: TRBD1
V gene: TRBV9
J gene: TRBJ1-2
CDR3 length: 16
CDR3 DNA: TGTGCCAGCAGCGTAGCTGGGGACAGGCTCCACTATGGCTACACCTTC
CDR3 protein: CASSVAGDRLHYGYTF

clone size: once
D gene: -
V gene: TRBV19
J gene: TRBJ2-6
CDR3 length: 15
CDR3 DNA: TGTGCCAGTACCGCTAGTGACTCTGGGGCCAACGTCCTGACTTTC
CDR3 protein: CASTASDSGANVLTF

clone size: -
D gene: TRBD1
V gene: TRBV3-1/TRBV3-2
J gene: TRBJ1-2
CDR3 length: 20
CDR3 DNA: TGTGCCAGCAGCCAAGAATCAAGAACCCCCCCCGGACAGGGGGGTTATGGCTACACCTTC
CDR3 protein: CASSQESRTPPGQGGYGYTF

clone size: -
D gene: TRBD2
V gene: TRBV7-8
J gene: TRBJ2-2
CDR3 length: 15
CDR3 DNA: TGTGCCCTTACCCTCGGGACTAGCCACACCGGGGAGCTGTTTTTT
CDR3 protein: CALTLGTSHTGELFF

clone size: -
D gene: -
V gene: TRBV30
J gene: TRBJ1-2
CDR3 length: 13
CDR3 DNA: TGTGCCTGGAGGCCCGACAGCTACTATGGCTACACCTTC
CDR3 protein: CAWRPDSYYGYTF

clone size: -
D gene: -
V gene: TRBV29-1
J gene: TRBJ1-2
CDR3 length: 11
CDR3 DNA: TGCAGCGTTGAAGATAAAATGTACTACACCTTC
CDR3 protein: CSVEDKMYYTF

clone size: -
D gene: -
V gene: TRBV28
J gene: TRBJ2-3
CDR3 length: 14
CDR3 DNA: TGTGCCAGCACGAACCCCAGGGTGACAGATACGCAGTATTTT
CDR3 protein: CASTNPRVTDTQYF

clone size: -
D gene: TRBD2
V gene: TRBV18
J gene: TRBJ2-3
CDR3 length: 14
CDR3 DNA: TGTGCCAGCTCACAGGGACTAGCGACAGATACGCAGTATTTT
CDR3 protein: CASSQGLATDTQYF